The 29 T cell receptor beta chains in this list originate from one sample, sequenced in a study of blood T cell repertoires in COVID-19. TCRdb keeps only in-frame clones here, not all; method: immunoSEQ multiplex PCR. The sample includes hundreds of thousands of clones, around 91% of them seen just once. The material sequenced was PBMCs or T cells enriched from blood (not recorded which). All receptors derive from a woman in her thirties or forties who had recovered from COVID-19.

The chain combines TRBV9 with TRBJ2-1, with a weak D call TRBD1 (6 bases). CDR1 is SGDLS, CDR2 YYNGEE, per germline. V was clipped by 3 bases and J by 9 bases, with 13 bases between them. CDR3 length: 13 amino acids. CDR3 residues: CASSAARGAEQFF. CDR3 DNA sequence: TGTGCCAGCAGCGCTGCCAGGGGTGCTGAGCAGTTCTTC.

The V call is TRBV4-1, the J call TRBJ1-6; 9 bases are shared with TRBD1. Germline assignment: CDR1 MGHRA and CDR2 YSYEKL. The CDR3 has 15 amino acids. Trimming at V came to 7 bases and at J to 3 bases, leaving 4 bases not matched to a gene. CDR3 nucleotides: TGCGCCAGCATGCCGGGACAGGGCTATAATTCACCCCTCCACTTT. Protein sequence: CASMPGQGYNSPLHF.

This chain connects TRBV29-1 to TRBJ1-2; 7 bases line up with TRBD1. This CDR3 is built from 15 residues. Germline lookup yields CDR1 SQVTM and CDR2 ANQGSEA. The V and J ends lost 6 bases and 4 bases, in that order; junction bases with no gene match: 14. The CDR3 bases are TGCAGCGTCCTCCGTGCCGGGACAGCCTCCTATGGCTACACCTTC. As protein: CSVLRAGTASYGYTF.

The rearrangement uses TRBV5-1 and TRBJ2-1, with D unresolved. Per the germline V gene, CDR1 is SGHRS and CDR2 is YFSETQ. This CDR3 has 14 residues. V lost 0 bases to trimming and J lost 4 bases, with 8 bases between them. The CDR3 DNA sequence: TGCGCCAGCAGCTTGGATCTCAGATACAATGAGCAGTTCTTC. Protein product: CASSLDLRYNEQFF.

The V and J genes are TRBV7-9 and TRBJ1-1; 8 nucleotides line up with TRBD1. The junction had 9 bases not matched to a gene; V was cut back by 3 bases and J by 6 bases. The CDR3 runs 15 residues. Germline V lookup: CDR1 SEHNR, CDR2 FQNEAQ (reference sequence). The CDR3 protein is CASSFDRGLKAEAFF. The CDR3 DNA is TGTGCCAGCAGCTTTGACAGGGGCCTTAAGGCTGAAGCTTTCTTT. Together with reference TRBV7-9 and TRBJ1-1, the CDR3 gives the full variable domain: DTGVSQNPRHKITKRGQNVTFRCDPISEHNRLYWYRQTLGQGPEFLTYFQNEAQLEKSRLLSDRFSAERPKGSFSTLEIQRTEQGDSAMYLCASSFDRGLKAEAFFGQGTRLTVV.

The chain uses TRBV25-1 and TRBJ2-3; 7 bases map to TRBD2. CDR1 and CDR2 (germline): MGHDK, SYGVNS. The CDR3 consists of 16 residues. With 1 base clipped from V and 1 base from J, the junction kept 5 bases outside the gene matches. The CDR3 DNA follows: TGTGCCAGCAGTGAATTCAGGGCGGGGGGCACAGATACGCAGTATTTT. This sequence encodes CASSEFRAGGTDTQYF.

The chain uses TRBV2 and TRBJ1-6; 7 bases match TRBD1. CDR3 length: 15 residues. V gave up 4 bases and J gave up 7 bases; unmatched junction bases: 7. Germline V lookup: CDR1 SNHLY, CDR2 FYNNEI. The CDR3 DNA follows: TGTGCCAGCAGTGTCACAGGGGCTAGAAATTCACCCCTCCACTTT. Residues: CASSVTGARNSPLHF.

Only a few counts were recorded for this clone. The rearrangement joins TRBV28 to TRBJ1-5; maybe TRBD1 (5 bases). The germline gives CDR1 MDHEN, CDR2 SYDVKM. Trimming stripped 2 bases from V and 4 bases from J, with 12 bases between. The CDR3 length is 15 residues. Here the CDR3 reads CASSLKMGGNQPQHF. DNA for the CDR3: TGTGCCAGCAGTTTAAAGATGGGGGGGAATCAGCCCCAGCATTTT.

V gene TRBV29-1 combines with J gene TRBJ2-5; no reliable D call. Germline V CDR1 and CDR2: SQVTM, ANQGSEA. CDR3 length: 12 residues. V was clipped by 1 base and J by 1 base, with 4 bases between them. The CDR3 region is CSVEAVQETQYF. The CDR3 region has the DNA TGCAGCGTTGAAGCAGTCCAAGAGACCCAGTACTTC.

The chain recombines TRBV28 with TRBJ1-2; D is undetermined. Deletions cut 6 bases from V and 3 bases from J, with 14 bases between. The germline CDR1 and CDR2 sequences are MDHEN and SYDVKM. This CDR3 has 14 residues. The CDR3 region is CASRSRTSHYGYTF. The CDR3 DNA sequence: TGTGCCAGCAGGAGCCGCACTTCTCACTATGGCTACACCTTC.

This clone was counted a few times. The V call is TRBV7-9, the J call TRBJ2-7; a weak D match, TRBD1 (6 bases). This CDR3 spans 14 amino acids. V shed 1 base and J shed 3 bases, with 10 bases lying between them. Per the germline V gene, CDR1 is SEHNR and CDR2 is FQNEAQ (reference sequence). The CDR3 DNA follows: TGTGCCAGCAGCTTAGAGGGCAGGGGCTACGAGCAGTACTTC. It is translated as CASSLEGRGYEQYF.

The chain employs TRBV30 and TRBJ2-1, with 8 nucleotides matching TRBD2. CDR3 length: 14 residues. V lost 0 bases to trimming and J lost 2 bases; unmatched junction nucleotides: 0. Germline assignment: CDR1 GTSNPN and CDR2 SVGIG (reference sequence). CDR3 DNA: TGTGCCTGGAGTGTGGGACTAGCCTACAATGAGCAGTTCTTC. It translates to CAWSVGLAYNEQFF.

J is TRBJ1-5 and V is TRBV2; the D gene is possibly TRBD1 (5 bases). The V end lost 7 bases, the J end lost 5 bases, and 21 bases lay between the germline ends. The CDR3 spans 16 residues. The germline gives CDR1 SNHLY, CDR2 FYNNEI. In DNA form, the CDR3 reads TGTGCCAGCACGAGGAGGGCGGGACCCCTCGATCAGCCCCAGCATTTT. This gives the protein CASTRRAGPLDQPQHF.

The CDR3 sequence: CASSLGVTLVSSREQYF. CDR3 coding DNA: TGTGCCAGCAGTCTAGGGGTGACCCTAGTTTCTTCTCGGGAGCAGTACTTC. The rearrangement joins TRBV7-2 to TRBJ2-7; the D gene is possibly TRBD1 (5 bases). The CDR3 has 17 amino acids. The V end was cut by 6 bases, the J end by 7 bases, with 28 bases between. The germline V gene encodes CDR1 SGHTA and CDR2 FQGNSA.

CDR3 in amino acids: CASSPPNREMRYEQYF. The CDR3 nucleotides read TGTGCCAGCAGTCCTCCTAACAGGGAAATGCGCTACGAGCAGTACTTC. The chain combines TRBV27 with TRBJ2-7, with D possibly being TRBD1 (6 bases). The V gene's germline CDR1 is MNHEY and CDR2 SMNVEV (reference sequence). Deletions cut 5 bases from V and 3 bases from J, with 20 bases between. The CDR3 covers 16 residues.

This clone has a handful of counts. The rearrangement links TRBV4-3 to TRBJ2-1; 10 bases are shared with TRBD2. After removal of 0 bases from V and 7 bases from J, the junction contained 12 bases not matched to a gene. This CDR3 is built from 18 residues. Germline V gene data show CDR1 as LGHNA and CDR2 as YSLEER. The CDR3 DNA reads as TGCGCCAGCAGCCAAGATGGGGTAGCGGGGGGCTCCCGGAATGAGCAGTTCTTC. Its translation: CASSQDGVAGGSRNEQFF.

The rearrangement uses TRBV10-3 and TRBJ2-7; 9 bases fit TRBD1. This CDR3 spans 14 amino acids. Germline V lookup: CDR1 ENHRY, CDR2 SYGVKD. After removal of 6 bases from V and 5 bases from J, the junction contained 8 bases not matched to a gene. CDR3 residues: CAISGQGIVDEQYF. CDR3 nucleotides: TGTGCCATCAGCGGACAGGGGATAGTCGACGAGCAGTACTTC.

CDR3: CASSTDRGRQPQHF. CDR3 DNA sequence: TGTGCCAGCAGCACGGACAGGGGGCGACAGCCCCAGCATTTT. The chain has TRBV7-9 and TRBJ1-5; 11 bases line up with TRBD1. The V segment lost 5 bases and the J segment 7 bases; nucleotides outside the gene matches: 4. The CDR3 covers 14 residues. The germline CDR1 and CDR2 sequences are SEHNR and FQNEAQ (reference sequence).

The rearrangement joins TRBV7-2 to TRBJ1-4, with D perhaps matching TRBD1 (5 bases). CDR1 is SGHTA, CDR2 FQGNSA, per germline. The CDR3 has 15 residues. V lost 5 bases to trimming and J lost 3 bases, with 13 bases between them. The CDR3 coding sequence is TGTGCCAGCAGCGCGACAGTCCTCCCTAATGAAAAACTGTTTTTT. As protein: CASSATVLPNEKLFF.

This chain joins TRBV19 and TRBJ1-1; TRBD1 is a possible D gene (5 bases). Germline values: CDR1 LNHDA, CDR2 SQIVND (reference sequence). CDR3 length: 13 amino acids. V lost 5 bases and J 2 bases, leaving 9 bases between the germline ends. CDR3 bases: TGTGCCAGTAGTCCGGGACTCAACACTGAAGCTTTCTTT. As protein: CASSPGLNTEAFF.

The J gene is TRBJ2-7, the V gene TRBV30, with D possibly TRBD2 on 6 matching bases. This CDR3 region has 13 residues. V lost 5 bases and J 1 base, leaving 12 bases between the germline ends. Per the germline V gene, CDR1 is GTSNPN and CDR2 is SVGIG (reference sequence). The CDR3 spells CAWHRDSSYEQYF. CDR3 in DNA: TGTGCCTGGCACCGGGACTCATCCTACGAGCAGTACTTC.

The chain joins TRBV5-4 to TRBJ1-2; a possible D gene is TRBD1 (6 bases). The CDR3 loop spans 15 amino acids. The V gene's germline CDR1 is SGHNT and CDR2 YYREEE (reference sequence). V was pared by 0 bases and J by 3 bases, with 12 bases between. The CDR3 DNA sequence: TGTGCCAGCAGCTTGGCCTCTAACAGGGACTATGGCTACACCTTC. Protein sequence: CASSLASNRDYGYTF.

The count of this clone is one. This chain connects TRBV27 to TRBJ2-7, with 12 nucleotides matching TRBD2. Germline loops: CDR1 MNHEY, CDR2 SMNVEV (reference sequence). The CDR3 covers 13 residues. J lost 7 bases, V lost 7 bases, and 5 bases had no gene match. The CDR3, as DNA: TGTGCCAGCACTAGCGGGGGGGCCATTGAGCAGTACTTC. Its protein is CASTSGGAIEQYF.

This chain connects TRBV10-3 to TRBJ2-5, with 10 bases that match TRBD1. This CDR3 contains 14 residues. Unmatched junction bases numbered 6, after V lost 6 bases and J lost 5 bases. Per germline, CDR1 ENHRY and CDR2 SYGVKD. CDR3 protein: CAIRADRGLETQYF. In DNA form, the CDR3 reads TGTGCCATCAGGGCAGACAGGGGGCTGGAGACCCAGTACTTC.

The chain carries TRBV5-1 and TRBJ1-6; 9 bases match TRBD1. CDR3 size: 13 residues. The germline V gene encodes CDR1 SGHRS and CDR2 YFSETQ. With V trimmed by 7 bases and J by 10 bases, 6 bases remained unmatched. CDR3 sequence: CASSGQGESPLHF. In nucleotides, the CDR3 is TGCGCCAGCTCGGGACAGGGAGAGTCACCCCTCCACTTT. Full variable domain (rest looked up from reference TRBV5-1 and TRBJ1-6): KAGVTQTPRYLIKTRGQQVTLSCSPISGHRSVSWYQQTPGQGLQFLFEYFSETQRNKGNFPGRFSGRQFSNSRSEMNVSTLELGDSALYLCASSGQGESPLHFGNGTRLTVT.

J is TRBJ1-4 and V is TRBV12-5; D is perhaps TRBD1 (5 bases). With 6 bases removed from V and 0 bases from J, the gap between germline ends came to 14 bases. This CDR3 is 16 amino acids long. Germline CDR1 and CDR2: LGHNT and FRNRAP. The chain's CDR3 is CASGPTGGATNEKLFF. CDR3 bases: TGTGCTAGTGGCCCAACTGGGGGGGCAACTAATGAAAAACTGTTTTTT.

V usage is TRBV9 and J usage is TRBJ1-3; no clear D. The CDR3 is 14 residues long. V gave up 0 bases and J gave up 8 bases, with 12 bases separating them. The germline gives CDR1 SGDLS, CDR2 YYNGEE. CDR3 loop: CASSVGNREDTIYF. The CDR3 DNA is TGTGCCAGCAGCGTAGGGAATAGGGAGGACACCATATATTTT.

The chain links TRBV27 to TRBJ2-7, with D maybe TRBD2 (5 bases). Trimming cost V 4 bases and J 6 bases, with 7 bases left between them. The CDR3 loop spans 11 amino acids. The germline CDR1 and CDR2 sequences are MNHEY and SMNVEV (reference sequence). The CDR3 nucleotides are TGTGCCAGCAGTTCCGGACTCGAGCAGTACTTC. This translates into CASSSGLEQYF.

The chain couples TRBV10-3 to TRBJ2-5; 7 bases are shared with TRBD2. The CDR3 is 13 amino acids. The V and J ends lost 11 bases and 2 bases, in that order; junction bases with no gene match: 8. Germline V CDR1 and CDR2: ENHRY, SYGVKD. The chain's CDR3 is CAVGGGHQETQYF. The DNA for the CDR3 is TGTGCCGTCGGGGGAGGGCATCAAGAGACCCAGTACTTC.